Listed below are T cell receptor beta chains from one sample, sequenced in a study of blood T cell repertoires in COVID-19. Sequenced by immunoSEQ multiplex PCR; TCRdb stores in-frame clones only, minus some. The sample records 200,000 to 250,000 clones, 70% to 90% being singletons. The specimen was peripheral blood. These TCRs come from a man aged 25 to 40 with COVID-19, enrolled during active disease. Each CDR3 is given with its conserved first and last residue. The D gene is left open where the match is weak. Clone size is given for some rows only: seen once, a few or many times, or a class if the clone is expanded.

>TRBD1|NA|TRBJ1-1|TRBV6-5
TGTGCCAGCAGTTACTACCCCGGACAGGTCCCACTTCAGGTTTTCTTT
CASSYYPGQVPLQVFF
>NA|NA|TRBJ2-1|TRBV21-1
TGTGCCAGGCCCCTGCGTGGAAAGGGGACACTCTGCGTCGAGCAGTTCTTC
CARPLRGKGTLCVEQFF
>NA|NA|TRBJ1-6|TRBV12-5
TGTGCTAGTGGTTTCGGGCAAGGTTGGGACTATTCACCCCTCCACTTT
CASGFGQGWDYSPLHF
>TRBD2|NA|TRBJ2-7|TRBV18
TGTGCCAGCTCACCGAGTCAACTAGCGGGAGGGTACGAGCAGTACTTC
CASSPSQLAGGYEQYF
>TRBD1|NA|TRBJ1-2|TRBV19
TGTGCCAGTAGTTGGGGACAGGGAGGGGTCGGCTACACCTTC
CASSWGQGGVGYTF
>NA|NA|TRBJ1-4|TRBV29-1
TGCAGCGCAATTCAGGGGTTCGGGGAAAAACTGTTTTTT
CSAIQGFGEKLFF
>TRBD1|NA|TRBJ2-7|TRBV11-2
TGTGCCAGCAGCTCCCTCATTCCCGGGACAGGGTTTAGACCCTACGAGCAGTACTTC
CASSSLIPGTGFRPYEQYF
>TRBD1|NA|TRBJ2-7|TRBV10-1
TGCGCCAGCAGTGACCCCGGACAGGCCAAATGGGACGAGCAGTACTTC
CASSDPGQAKWDEQYF
>NA|NA|TRBJ1-1|TRBV18
TGTGCCAGCTCACTCGTCCAGCTCTCGACAATGAACACTGAAGCTTTCTTT
CASSLVQLSTMNTEAFF
>NA|NA|TRBJ2-1|TRBV18
TGTGCCAGCTCACCCAATCCGAGGAGCGGAGCCCCTTCCAATGAGCAGTTCTTC
CASSPNPRSGAPSNEQFF
>NA|NA|TRBJ1-2|TRBV21-1
TGTGCCAGCAGCCCCTGTAGAGGTCCTAACTATGGCTACACCTTC
CASSPCRGPNYGYTF
>TRBD1|NA|TRBJ1-2|TRBV6-5
TGTGCCAGCAGCCCGGGACAGGGGTACTATGGCTACACCTTC
CASSPGQGYYGYTF
>NA|few|TRBJ1-6|TRBV6-5
TGTGCCAGCAGGGGAGGGAGTAATTCACCCCTCCACTTT
CASRGGSNSPLHF
>TRBD1|NA|TRBJ2-7|TRBV30
TGTGCCTGGAGTGTCCCGGACAGGAGCTCCTACGAGCAGTACTTC
CAWSVPDRSSYEQYF
>TRBD1|few|TRBJ1-1|TRBV10-3
TGTGCCATATTACAGGGGGCAGGAACTGAAGCTTTCTTT
CAILQGAGTEAFF
>NA|NA|TRBJ1-1|TRBV28
TGTGCCAGCAGTTTATGGCAGTTAACGAACACTGAAGCTTTCTTT
CASSLWQLTNTEAFF
>NA|NA|TRBJ2-3|TRBV20-1
TGCAGTGCCCTCCTGAGGGATACGCAGTATTTT
CSALLRDTQYF
>TRBD1|NA|TRBJ2-7|TRBV9
TGTGCCAGCAGCTCCCGGGACAGGTCCTACGAGCAGTACTTC
CASSSRDRSYEQYF
>NA|NA|TRBJ2-3|TRBV7-9
TGTGCCAGCAGCTCCACAGGGGGGGTGGGAAGCACAGATACGCAGTATTTT
CASSSTGGVGSTDTQYF
>NA|NA|TRBJ2-3|TRBV14
TGTGCCAGCAGCCAAGGACTGTATCGCACCACAGATACGCAGTATTTT
CASSQGLYRTTDTQYF
>NA|NA|TRBJ1-2|TRBV5-6
TGTGCCAGCAGCTTGACAGGGCACTATGGCTACACCTTC
CASSLTGHYGYTF
>NA|NA|TRBJ1-1|TRBV27
TGTGCCAGCAGTTCAGGAGGAGGGCGGCGGAACACTGAAGCTTTCTTT
CASSSGGGRRNTEAFF
>NA|NA|TRBJ1-2|TRBV7-2
TGTGCCAGCAGTGAAGGGGCATCTACCTCAAACTATGGCTACACCTTC
CASSEGASTSNYGYTF
>TRBD1|NA|TRBJ1-5|TRBV27
TGTGCCAGCAGTTTATCAACAGGGGAAAGCAATCAGCCCCAGCATTTT
CASSLSTGESNQPQHF